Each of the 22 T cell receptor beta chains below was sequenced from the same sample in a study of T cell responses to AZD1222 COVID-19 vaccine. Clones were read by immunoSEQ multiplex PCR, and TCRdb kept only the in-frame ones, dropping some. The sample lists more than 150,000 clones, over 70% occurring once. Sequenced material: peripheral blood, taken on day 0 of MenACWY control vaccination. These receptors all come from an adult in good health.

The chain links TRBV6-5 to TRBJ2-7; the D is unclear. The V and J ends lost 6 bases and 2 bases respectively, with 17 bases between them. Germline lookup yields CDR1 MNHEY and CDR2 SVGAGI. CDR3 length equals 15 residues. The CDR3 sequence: CASSPGTGPPYEQYF. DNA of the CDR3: TGTGCCAGCAGCCCCGGTACTGGGCCTCCCTACGAGCAGTACTTC.

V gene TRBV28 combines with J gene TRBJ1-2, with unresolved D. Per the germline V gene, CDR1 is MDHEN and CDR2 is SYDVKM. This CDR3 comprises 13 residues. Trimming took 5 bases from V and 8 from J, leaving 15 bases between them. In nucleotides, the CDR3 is TGTGCCAGCAGTCGCCGGGTGGGTCGCGGCTACACCTTC. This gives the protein CASSRRVGRGYTF.

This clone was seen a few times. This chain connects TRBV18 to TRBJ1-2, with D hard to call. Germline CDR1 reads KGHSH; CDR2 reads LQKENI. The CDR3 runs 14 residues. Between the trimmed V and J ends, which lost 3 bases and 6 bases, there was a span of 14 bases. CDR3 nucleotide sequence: TGTGCCAGCTCACCCCAGAGTTCCGGGGATGGCTACACCTTC. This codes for CASSPQSSGDGYTF.

The CDR3 region has the DNA TGTGCCTGGAATACATTGAGTGGTGGAAACACCATATATTTT. Protein: CAWNTLSGGNTIYF. The genes are TRBV30 and TRBJ1-3; D unclear. V lost 4 bases to trimming and J lost 3 bases, with 13 bases between them. The germline V gene encodes CDR1 GTSNPN and CDR2 SVGIG (reference sequence). The CDR3 consists of 14 residues.

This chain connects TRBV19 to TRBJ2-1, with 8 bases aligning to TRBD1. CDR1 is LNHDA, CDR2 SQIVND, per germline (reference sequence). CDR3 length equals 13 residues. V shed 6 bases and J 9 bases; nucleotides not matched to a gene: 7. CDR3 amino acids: CASSWTGTGEQFF. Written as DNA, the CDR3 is TGTGCCAGTAGCTGGACAGGGACCGGTGAGCAGTTCTTC.

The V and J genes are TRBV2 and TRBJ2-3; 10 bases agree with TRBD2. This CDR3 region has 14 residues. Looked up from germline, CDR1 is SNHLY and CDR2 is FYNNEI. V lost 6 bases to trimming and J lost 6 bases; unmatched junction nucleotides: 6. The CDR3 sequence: CASRIAGGADTQYF. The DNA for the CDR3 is TGTGCCAGCAGGATAGCGGGGGGCGCGGATACGCAGTATTTT. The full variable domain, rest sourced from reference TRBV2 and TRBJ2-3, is EPEVTQTPSHQVTQMGQEVILRCVPISNHLYFYWYRQILGQKVEFLVSFYNNEISEKSEIFDDQFSVERPDGSNFTLKIRSTKLEDSAMYFCASRIAGGADTQYFGPGTRLTVL.

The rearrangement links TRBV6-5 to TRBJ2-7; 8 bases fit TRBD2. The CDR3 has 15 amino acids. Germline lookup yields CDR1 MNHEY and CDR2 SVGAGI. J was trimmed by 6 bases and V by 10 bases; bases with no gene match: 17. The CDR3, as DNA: TGTGCCACCCAACCCCCCGGACTAGCTCTTCCCGAGCAGTACTTC. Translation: CATQPPGLALPEQYF.

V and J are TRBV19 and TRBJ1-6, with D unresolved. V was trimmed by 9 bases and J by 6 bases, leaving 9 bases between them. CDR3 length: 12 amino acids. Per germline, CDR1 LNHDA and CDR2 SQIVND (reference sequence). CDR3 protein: CASRRLNSPLHF. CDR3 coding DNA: TGTGCCAGCCGCCGGCTTAATTCACCCCTCCACTTT.

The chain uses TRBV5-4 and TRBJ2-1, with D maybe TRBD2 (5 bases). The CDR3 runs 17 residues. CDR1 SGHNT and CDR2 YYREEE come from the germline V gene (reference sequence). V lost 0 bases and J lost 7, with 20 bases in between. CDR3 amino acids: CASSLEVGSGGRNEQFF. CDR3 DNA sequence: TGTGCCAGCAGCTTGGAGGTGGGGAGCGGAGGTAGGAATGAGCAGTTCTTC.

The DNA for the CDR3 is TGTGCCATCAGCAAAAGGATGGTTGTAGGCACCGGGGAGCTGTTTTTT. Encoded protein: CAISKRMVVGTGELFF. This chain links TRBV10-3 with TRBJ2-2; unclear D gene. The V gene lost 6 bases and the J gene lost 4 bases, with 18 bases spanning the gap. CDR3 length equals 16 residues. The germline gives CDR1 ENHRY, CDR2 SYGVKD.

CDR3 loop: CASSWSSGRDTEAFF. In DNA, the CDR3 is TGTGCCAGCAGCTGGAGTAGCGGGAGGGACACTGAAGCTTTCTTT. The chain has TRBV7-9 and TRBJ1-1; D ambiguous. This CDR3 has 15 residues. Trimming pared 4 bases from V and 3 bases from J, leaving 15 bases between. The germline V gene encodes CDR1 SEHNR and CDR2 FQNEAQ (reference sequence).

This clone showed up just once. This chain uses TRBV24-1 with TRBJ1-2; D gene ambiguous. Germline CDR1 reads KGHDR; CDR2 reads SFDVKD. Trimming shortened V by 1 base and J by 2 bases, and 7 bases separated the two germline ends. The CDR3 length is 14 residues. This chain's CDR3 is CATSDFSGNYGYTF. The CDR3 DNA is TGTGCCACCAGTGATTTCTCGGGGAACTATGGCTACACCTTC.

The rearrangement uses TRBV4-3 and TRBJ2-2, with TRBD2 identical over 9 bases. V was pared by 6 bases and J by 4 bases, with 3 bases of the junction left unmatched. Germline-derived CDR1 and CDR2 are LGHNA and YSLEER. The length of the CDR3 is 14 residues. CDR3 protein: CASRASGATGELFF. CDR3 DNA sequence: TGCGCCAGCAGGGCTAGCGGGGCCACCGGGGAGCTGTTTTTT.

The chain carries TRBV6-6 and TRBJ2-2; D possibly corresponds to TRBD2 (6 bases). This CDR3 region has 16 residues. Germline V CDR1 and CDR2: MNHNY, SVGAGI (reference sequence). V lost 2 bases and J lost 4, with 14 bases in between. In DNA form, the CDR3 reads TGTGCCAGCAGTTACCCGGCCGGGGGAAGCACCGGGGAGCTGTTTTTT. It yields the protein CASSYPAGGSTGELFF.

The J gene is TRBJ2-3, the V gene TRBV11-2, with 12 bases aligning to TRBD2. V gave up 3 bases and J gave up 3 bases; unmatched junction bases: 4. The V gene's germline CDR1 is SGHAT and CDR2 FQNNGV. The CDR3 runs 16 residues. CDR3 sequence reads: CASSFFGTSGTDTQYF. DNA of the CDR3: TGTGCCAGCAGCTTCTTCGGGACTAGCGGGACAGATACGCAGTATTTT.

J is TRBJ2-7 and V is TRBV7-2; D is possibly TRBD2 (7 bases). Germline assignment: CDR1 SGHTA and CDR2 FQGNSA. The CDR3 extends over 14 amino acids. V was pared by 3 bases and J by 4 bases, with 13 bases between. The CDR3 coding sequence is TGTGCCAGCAGCTTGGGGGGGCGCGGGTACGAGCAGTACTTC. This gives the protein CASSLGGRGYEQYF.

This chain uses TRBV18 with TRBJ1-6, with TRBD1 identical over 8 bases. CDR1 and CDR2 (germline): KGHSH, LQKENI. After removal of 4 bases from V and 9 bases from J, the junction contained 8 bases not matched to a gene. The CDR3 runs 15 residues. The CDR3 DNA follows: TGTGCCAGCTCACAAGGGACAGGTGGTAGTTCACCCCTCCACTTT. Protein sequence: CASSQGTGGSSPLHF.

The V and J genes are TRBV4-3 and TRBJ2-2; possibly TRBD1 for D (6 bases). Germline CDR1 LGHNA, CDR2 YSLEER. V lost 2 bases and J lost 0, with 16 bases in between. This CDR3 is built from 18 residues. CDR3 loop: CASSQKGTTIANTGELFF. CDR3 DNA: TGCGCCAGCAGCCAAAAAGGGACAACCATTGCGAACACCGGGGAGCTGTTTTTT.

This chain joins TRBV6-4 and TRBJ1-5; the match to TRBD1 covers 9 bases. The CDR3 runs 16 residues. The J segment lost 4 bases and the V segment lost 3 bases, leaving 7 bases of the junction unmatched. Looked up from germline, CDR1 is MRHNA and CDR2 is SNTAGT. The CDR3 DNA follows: TGTGCCAGCAGTGAACGGGACAGGGCTTGGAATCAGCCCCAGCATTTT. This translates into CASSERDRAWNQPQHF.

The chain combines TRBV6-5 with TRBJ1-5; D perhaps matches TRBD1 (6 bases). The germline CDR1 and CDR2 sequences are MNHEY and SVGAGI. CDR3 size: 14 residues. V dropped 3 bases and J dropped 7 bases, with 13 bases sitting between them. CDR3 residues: CASSYLGAGQPQHF. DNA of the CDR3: TGTGCCAGCAGTTATCTGGGGGCAGGACAGCCCCAGCATTTT.

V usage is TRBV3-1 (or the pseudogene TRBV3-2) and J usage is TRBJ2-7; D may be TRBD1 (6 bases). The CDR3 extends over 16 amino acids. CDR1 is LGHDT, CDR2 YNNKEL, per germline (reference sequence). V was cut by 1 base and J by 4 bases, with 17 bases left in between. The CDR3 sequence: CASSQVQGPSQYEQYF. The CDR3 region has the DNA TGTGCCAGCAGCCAAGTCCAGGGGCCCTCCCAGTACGAGCAGTACTTC.

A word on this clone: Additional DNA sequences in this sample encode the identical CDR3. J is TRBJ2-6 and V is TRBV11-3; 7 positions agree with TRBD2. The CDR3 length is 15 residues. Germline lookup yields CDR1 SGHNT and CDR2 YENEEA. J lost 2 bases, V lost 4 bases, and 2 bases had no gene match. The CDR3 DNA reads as TGTGCCAGCAGCTCGGGGGGAGCTGGGGCCAACGTCCTGACTTTC. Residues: CASSSGGAGANVLTF.